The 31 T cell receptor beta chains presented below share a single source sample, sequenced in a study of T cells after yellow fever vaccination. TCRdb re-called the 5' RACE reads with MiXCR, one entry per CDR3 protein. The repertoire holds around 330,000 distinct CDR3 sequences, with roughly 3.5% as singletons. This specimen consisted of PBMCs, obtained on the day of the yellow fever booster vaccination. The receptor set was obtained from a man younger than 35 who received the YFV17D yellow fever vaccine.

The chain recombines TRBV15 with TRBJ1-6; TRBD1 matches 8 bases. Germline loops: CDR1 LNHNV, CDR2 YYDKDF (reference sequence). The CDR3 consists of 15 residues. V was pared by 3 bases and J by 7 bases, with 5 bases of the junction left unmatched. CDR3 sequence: CATSSRTGTNSPLHF. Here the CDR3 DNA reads TGTGCCACCAGCAGTCGGACAGGGACGAATTCACCCCTCCACTTT.

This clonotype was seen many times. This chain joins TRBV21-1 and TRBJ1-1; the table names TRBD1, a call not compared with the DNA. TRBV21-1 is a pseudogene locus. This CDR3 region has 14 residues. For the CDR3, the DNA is TGTGCCAGCAGCAAGAAGACAGGGAACACTGAAGCTTTCTTT. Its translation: CASSKKTGNTEAFF.

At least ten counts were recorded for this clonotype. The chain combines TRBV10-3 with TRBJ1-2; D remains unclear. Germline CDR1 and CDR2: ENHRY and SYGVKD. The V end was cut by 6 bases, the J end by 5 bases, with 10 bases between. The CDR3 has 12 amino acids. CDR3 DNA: TGTGCCATCAGCCCCGCGGAATATGGCTACACCTTC. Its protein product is CAISPAEYGYTF.

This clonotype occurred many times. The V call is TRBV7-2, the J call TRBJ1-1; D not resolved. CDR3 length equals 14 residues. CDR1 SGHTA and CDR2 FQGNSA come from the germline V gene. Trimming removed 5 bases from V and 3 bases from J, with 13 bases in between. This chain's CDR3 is CASSETSSYTEAFF. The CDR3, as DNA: TGTGCCAGCAGCGAAACGTCCAGTTACACTGAAGCTTTCTTT.

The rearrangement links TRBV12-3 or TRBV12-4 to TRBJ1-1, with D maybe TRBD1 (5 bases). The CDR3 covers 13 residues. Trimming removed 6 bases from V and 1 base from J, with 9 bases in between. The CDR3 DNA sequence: TGTGCCAGCAGGGGGGTTGGGAACACTGAAGCTTTCTTT. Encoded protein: CASRGVGNTEAFF.

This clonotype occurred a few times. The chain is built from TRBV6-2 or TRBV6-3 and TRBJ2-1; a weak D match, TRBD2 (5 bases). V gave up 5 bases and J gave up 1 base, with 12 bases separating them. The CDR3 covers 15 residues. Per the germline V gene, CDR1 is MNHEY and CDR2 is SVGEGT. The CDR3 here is CASSLRTSSYNEQFF. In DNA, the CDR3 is TGTGCCAGCAGTCTTCGAACTAGTTCCTACAATGAGCAGTTCTTC.

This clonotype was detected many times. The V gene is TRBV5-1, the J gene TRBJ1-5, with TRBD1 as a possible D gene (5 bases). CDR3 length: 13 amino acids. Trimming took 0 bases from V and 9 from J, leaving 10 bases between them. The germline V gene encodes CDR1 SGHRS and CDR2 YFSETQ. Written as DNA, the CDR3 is TGCGCCAGCAGCTTGGATGGCGGGGGGCCCCAGCATTTT. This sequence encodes CASSLDGGGPQHF. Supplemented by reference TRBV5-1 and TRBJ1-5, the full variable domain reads KAGVTQTPRYLIKTRGQQVTLSCSPISGHRSVSWYQQTPGQGLQFLFEYFSETQRNKGNFPGRFSGRQFSNSRSEMNVSTLELGDSALYLCASSLDGGGPQHFGDGTRLSIL.

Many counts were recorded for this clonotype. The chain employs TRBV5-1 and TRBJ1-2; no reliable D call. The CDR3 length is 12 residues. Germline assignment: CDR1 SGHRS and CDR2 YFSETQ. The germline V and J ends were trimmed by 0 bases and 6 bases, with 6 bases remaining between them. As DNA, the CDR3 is TGCGCCAGCAGCTTGGGGAAGGATGGCTACACCTTC. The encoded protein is CASSLGKDGYTF. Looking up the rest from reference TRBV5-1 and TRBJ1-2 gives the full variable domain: KAGVTQTPRYLIKTRGQQVTLSCSPISGHRSVSWYQQTPGQGLQFLFEYFSETQRNKGNFPGRFSGRQFSNSRSEMNVSTLELGDSALYLCASSLGKDGYTFGSGTRLTVV.

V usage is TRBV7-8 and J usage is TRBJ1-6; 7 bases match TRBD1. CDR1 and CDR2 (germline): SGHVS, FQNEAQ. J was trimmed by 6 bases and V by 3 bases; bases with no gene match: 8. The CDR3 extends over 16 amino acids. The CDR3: CASSLVPGQSNSPLHF. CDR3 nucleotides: TGTGCCAGCAGCTTGGTCCCGGGACAGTCTAATTCACCCCTCCACTTT. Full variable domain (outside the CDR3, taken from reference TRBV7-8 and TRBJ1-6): GAGVSQSPRYKVAKRGQDVALRCDPISGHVSLFWYQQALGQGPEFLTYFQNEAQLDKSGLPSDRFFAERPEGSVSTLKIQRTQQEDSAVYLCASSLVPGQSNSPLHFGNGTRLTVT.

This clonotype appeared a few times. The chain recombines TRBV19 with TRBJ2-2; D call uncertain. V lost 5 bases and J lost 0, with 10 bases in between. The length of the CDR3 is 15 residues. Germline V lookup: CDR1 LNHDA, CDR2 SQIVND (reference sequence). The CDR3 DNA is TGTGCCAGTAGTTGGACCTCCGCGAACACCGGGGAGCTGTTTTTT. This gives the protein CASSWTSANTGELFF.

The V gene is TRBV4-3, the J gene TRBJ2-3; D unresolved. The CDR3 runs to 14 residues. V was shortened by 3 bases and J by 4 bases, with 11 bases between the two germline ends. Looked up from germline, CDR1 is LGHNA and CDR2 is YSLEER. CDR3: CASSQGVGPDTQYF. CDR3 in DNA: TGCGCCAGCAGCCAGGGTGTGGGCCCAGATACGCAGTATTTT.

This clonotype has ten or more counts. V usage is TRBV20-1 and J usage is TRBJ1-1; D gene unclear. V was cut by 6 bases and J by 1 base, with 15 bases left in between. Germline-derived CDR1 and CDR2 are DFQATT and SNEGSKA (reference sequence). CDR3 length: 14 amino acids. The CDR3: CSAGPVGRNTEAFF. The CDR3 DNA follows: TGCAGTGCCGGTCCCGTGGGCCGGAACACTGAAGCTTTCTTT.

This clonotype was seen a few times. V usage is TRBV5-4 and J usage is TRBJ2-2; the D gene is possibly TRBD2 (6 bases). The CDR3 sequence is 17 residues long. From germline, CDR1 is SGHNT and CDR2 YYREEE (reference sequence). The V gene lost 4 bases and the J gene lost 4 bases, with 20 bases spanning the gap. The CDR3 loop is CASSLGGAGRSTGELFF. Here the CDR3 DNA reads TGTGCCAGCAGCCTGGGCGGGGCAGGGAGGTCCACCGGGGAGCTGTTTTTT.

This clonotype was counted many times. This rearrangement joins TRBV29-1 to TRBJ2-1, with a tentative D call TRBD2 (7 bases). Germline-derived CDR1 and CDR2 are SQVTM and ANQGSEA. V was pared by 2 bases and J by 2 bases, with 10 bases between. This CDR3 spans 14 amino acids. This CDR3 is CSVERGATYNEQFF. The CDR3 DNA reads TGCAGCGTTGAACGGGGGGCCACCTACAATGAGCAGTTCTTC.

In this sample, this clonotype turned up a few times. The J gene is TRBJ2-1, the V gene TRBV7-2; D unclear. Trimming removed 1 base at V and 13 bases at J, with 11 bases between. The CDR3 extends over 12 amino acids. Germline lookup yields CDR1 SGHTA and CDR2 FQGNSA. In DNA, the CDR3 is TGTGCCAGCAGCTTAGATCGGGTTCTACAGTTCTTC. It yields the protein CASSLDRVLQFF.

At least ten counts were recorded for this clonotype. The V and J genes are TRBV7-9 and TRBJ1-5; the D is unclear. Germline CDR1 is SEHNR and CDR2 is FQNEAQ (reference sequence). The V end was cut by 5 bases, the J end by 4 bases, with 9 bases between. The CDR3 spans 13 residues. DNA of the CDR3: TGTGCCAGCAGCCCTCTAATGAATCAGCCCCAGCATTTT. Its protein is CASSPLMNQPQHF.

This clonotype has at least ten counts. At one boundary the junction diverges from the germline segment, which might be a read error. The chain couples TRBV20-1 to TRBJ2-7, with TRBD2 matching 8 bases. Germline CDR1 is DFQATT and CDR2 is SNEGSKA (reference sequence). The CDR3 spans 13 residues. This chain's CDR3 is CSASRGGWSEQYF. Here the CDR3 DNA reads TGCAGCGCTAGCCGCGGGGGGTGGAGCGAGCAGTACTTC.

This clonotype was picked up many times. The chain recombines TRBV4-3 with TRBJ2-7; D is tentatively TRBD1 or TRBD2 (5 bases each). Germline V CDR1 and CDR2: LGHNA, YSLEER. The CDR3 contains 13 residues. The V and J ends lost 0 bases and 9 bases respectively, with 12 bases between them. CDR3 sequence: CASSQDRGRGQYF. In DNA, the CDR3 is TGCGCCAGCAGCCAAGATCGGGGCCGTGGGCAGTACTTC.

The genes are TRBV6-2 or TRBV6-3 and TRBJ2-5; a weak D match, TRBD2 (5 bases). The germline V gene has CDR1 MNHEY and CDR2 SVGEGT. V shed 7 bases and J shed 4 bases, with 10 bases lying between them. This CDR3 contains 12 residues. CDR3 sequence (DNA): TGTGCCAGCACTGAGCGGCCAGAGACCCAGTACTTC. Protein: CASTERPETQYF.

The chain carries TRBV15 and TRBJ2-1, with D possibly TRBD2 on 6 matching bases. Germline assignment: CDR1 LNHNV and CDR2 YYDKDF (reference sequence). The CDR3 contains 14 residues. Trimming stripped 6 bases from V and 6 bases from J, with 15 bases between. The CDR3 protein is CATRWGDPSNEQFF. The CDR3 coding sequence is TGTGCCACCAGGTGGGGGGACCCAAGCAATGAGCAGTTCTTC.

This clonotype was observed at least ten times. CDR3 sequence: CASSAGMSNTEAFF. CDR3 in DNA: TGCGCCAGCAGCGCGGGTATGTCGAACACTGAAGCTTTCTTT. The rearrangement uses TRBV5-1 and TRBJ1-1; D unresolved. V was trimmed by 4 bases and J by 1 base, leaving 11 bases between them. The CDR3 has 14 residues. Germline V CDR1 and CDR2: SGHRS, YFSETQ.

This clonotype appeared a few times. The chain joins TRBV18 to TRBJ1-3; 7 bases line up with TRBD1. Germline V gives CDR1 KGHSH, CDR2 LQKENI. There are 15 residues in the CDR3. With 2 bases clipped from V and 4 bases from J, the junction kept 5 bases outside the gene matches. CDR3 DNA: TGTGCCAGCTCACCAACCAGGGGGATCGGAAACACCATATATTTT. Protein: CASSPTRGIGNTIYF.

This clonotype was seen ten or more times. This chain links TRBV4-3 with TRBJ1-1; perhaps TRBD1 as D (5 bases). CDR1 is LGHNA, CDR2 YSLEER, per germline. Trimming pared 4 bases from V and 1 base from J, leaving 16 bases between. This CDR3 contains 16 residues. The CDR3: CASSPLEGKGNTEAFF. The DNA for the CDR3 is TGCGCCAGCAGCCCACTCGAGGGGAAGGGGAACACTGAAGCTTTCTTT.

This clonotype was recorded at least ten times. The CDR3 loop is CSAMDRVYTEAFF. DNA for the CDR3: TGCAGTGCGATGGACAGGGTGTACACTGAAGCTTTCTTT. The chain has TRBV20-1 and TRBJ1-1; 8 bases fit TRBD1. The CDR3 length is 13 residues. Germline CDR1 reads DFQATT; CDR2 reads SNEGSKA (reference sequence). V lost 6 bases to trimming and J lost 3 bases; unmatched junction nucleotides: 6.

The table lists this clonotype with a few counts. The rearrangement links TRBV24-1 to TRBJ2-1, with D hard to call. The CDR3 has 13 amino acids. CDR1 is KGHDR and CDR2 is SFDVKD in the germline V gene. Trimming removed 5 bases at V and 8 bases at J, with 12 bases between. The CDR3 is CATSAFSGHEQFF. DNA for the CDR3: TGTGCCACCAGTGCTTTTTCCGGCCATGAGCAGTTCTTC.

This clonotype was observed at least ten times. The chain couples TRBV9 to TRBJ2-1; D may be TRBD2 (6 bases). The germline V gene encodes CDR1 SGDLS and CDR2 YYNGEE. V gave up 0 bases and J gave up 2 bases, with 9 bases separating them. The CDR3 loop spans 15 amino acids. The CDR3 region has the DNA TGTGCCAGCAGCGTAGTGGGACTCCCCTACAATGAGCAGTTCTTC. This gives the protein CASSVVGLPYNEQFF.

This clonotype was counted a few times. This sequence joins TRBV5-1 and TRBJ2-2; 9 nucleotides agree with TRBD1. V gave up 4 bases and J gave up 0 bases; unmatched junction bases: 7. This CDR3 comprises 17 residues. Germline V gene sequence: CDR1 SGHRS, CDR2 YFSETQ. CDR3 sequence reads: CASSTQGQGSNTGELFF. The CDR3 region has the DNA TGCGCCAGCAGCACCCAAGGACAGGGGTCGAACACCGGGGAGCTGTTTTTT.

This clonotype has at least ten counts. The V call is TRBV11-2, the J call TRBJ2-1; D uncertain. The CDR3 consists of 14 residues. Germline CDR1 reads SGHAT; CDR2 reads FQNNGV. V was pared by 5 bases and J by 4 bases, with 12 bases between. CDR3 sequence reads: CASSPEPEYNEQFF. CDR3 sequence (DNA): TGTGCCAGCAGCCCAGAGCCCGAATACAATGAGCAGTTCTTC.

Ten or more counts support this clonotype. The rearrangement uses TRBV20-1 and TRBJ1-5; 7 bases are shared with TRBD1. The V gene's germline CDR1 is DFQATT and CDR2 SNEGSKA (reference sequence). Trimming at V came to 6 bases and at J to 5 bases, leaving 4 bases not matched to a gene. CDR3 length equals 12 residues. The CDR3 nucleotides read TGCAGTGCCAAAACAGGGGATCAGCCCCAGCATTTT. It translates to CSAKTGDQPQHF.

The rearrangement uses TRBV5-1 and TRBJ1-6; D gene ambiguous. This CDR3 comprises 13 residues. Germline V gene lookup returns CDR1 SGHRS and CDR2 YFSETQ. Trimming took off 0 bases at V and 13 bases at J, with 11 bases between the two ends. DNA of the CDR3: TGCGCCAGCAGCTTGGACGACGAGACCCCCCTCCACTTT. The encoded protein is CASSLDDETPLHF.

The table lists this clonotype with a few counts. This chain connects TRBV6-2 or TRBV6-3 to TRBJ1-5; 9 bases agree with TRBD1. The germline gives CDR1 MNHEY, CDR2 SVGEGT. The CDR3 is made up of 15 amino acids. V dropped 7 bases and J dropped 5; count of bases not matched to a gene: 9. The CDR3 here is CASNPQGAVHQPQHF. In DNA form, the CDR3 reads TGTGCCAGCAATCCACAGGGGGCCGTCCATCAGCCCCAGCATTTT.